The 13 T cell receptor beta chains reported below all come from one sample, sequenced in a study of T cells in Graves' hyperthyroidism and ophthalmopathy. The source material, RNA transcripts, was used to amplify TCR beta CDR3 regions. An initial round of RT-PCR targeting the TCR CDR3 relied on the HTBI primer set. TCRdb itself ran the multiplex PCR reads through MiXCR, one entry per CDR3 protein. The sample consists of approximately 590,000 distinct CDR3 sequences, 15% to 19% of them appearing once. Sequencing used blood. All receptors derive from a woman in her twenties or thirties with Graves' hyperthyroidism.

This clonotype was seen at least ten times. V usage is TRBV7-2 and J usage is TRBJ2-5, with D possibly TRBD1 on 5 matching bases. V shed 7 bases and J shed 5 bases, with 11 bases lying between them. Germline V gene sequence: CDR1 SGHTA, CDR2 FQGNSA. This CDR3 has 12 amino acids. The CDR3 bases are TGTGCCAGCACTCCAGGGTGGGAGACCCAGTACTTC. This codes for CASTPGWETQYF.

There are many counts of this clonotype. V is TRBV2 and J is TRBJ1-5, with no clear D. This CDR3 has 13 residues. V was trimmed by 8 bases and J by 2 bases, leaving 10 bases between them. Germline CDR1 reads SNHLY; CDR2 reads FYNNEI. CDR3 nucleotide sequence: TGTGCCAGCGTAGAGGAGGGCAATCAGCCCCAGCATTTT. Translation: CASVEEGNQPQHF.

The chain has TRBV12-3 or TRBV12-4 and TRBJ1-1; no firm D call. With 3 bases removed from V and 4 bases from J, the gap between germline ends came to 9 bases. CDR3 length: 13 amino acids. The CDR3 sequence is CASSFSPGTEAFF. In DNA, the CDR3 is TGTGCCAGCAGTTTCTCCCCAGGCACTGAAGCTTTCTTT.

In this sample, this clonotype turned up a few times. The chain uses TRBV14 and TRBJ2-2, with no clear D. Germline V gene lookup returns CDR1 SGHDN and CDR2 FVKESK. V lost 2 bases, J lost 2 bases, and 9 bases lay in between. This CDR3 is 15 amino acids long. The CDR3 DNA reads TGTGCCAGCAGCCAAAACACACTTAACACCGGGGAGCTGTTTTTT. As protein: CASSQNTLNTGELFF.

This clonotype was found a few times. The chain is built from TRBV12-3 or TRBV12-4 and TRBJ1-2, with D unresolved. V lost 1 base, J lost 0 bases, and 15 bases lay in between. CDR3 size: 17 residues. The CDR3 region is CASSLGLPGESNYGYTF. CDR3 nucleotides: TGTGCCAGCAGTTTAGGCCTTCCAGGAGAATCTAACTATGGCTACACCTTC.

The J gene is TRBJ2-1, the V gene TRBV2, with TRBD2 identical over 14 bases. The CDR3 totals 18 residues. The V segment lost 5 bases and the J segment 2 bases; nucleotides outside the gene matches: 8. The V gene's germline CDR1 is SNHLY and CDR2 FYNNEI. The CDR3 DNA is TGTGCCAGCAGTTCGGGACTAGCGGGAGTAATGACCTACAATGAGCAGTTCTTC. Its translation is CASSSGLAGVMTYNEQFF.

This clonotype was seen at least ten times. The chain uses TRBV30 and TRBJ2-1, with D perhaps given as TRBD1 or TRBD2 (5 bases each). The ends were cut back, 4 bases at V and 5 bases at J, with 18 bases in the middle. This CDR3 has 15 amino acids. Germline V gene sequence: CDR1 GTSNPN, CDR2 SVGIG (reference sequence). The CDR3 region is CAWTIGTGFNNEQFF. DNA for the CDR3: TGTGCCTGGACCATAGGGACCGGGTTCAACAATGAGCAGTTCTTC.

This chain connects TRBV7-8 to TRBJ1-4, with D unclear. The CDR3 has 12 residues. The V gene's germline CDR1 is SGHVS and CDR2 FQNEAQ. Trimming took off 4 bases at V and 8 bases at J, with 8 bases between the two ends. CDR3 DNA sequence: TGTGCCAGCAGCTCTTTAGAGGAAAAACTGTTTTTT. This translates into CASSSLEEKLFF.

This clonotype was counted between two and nine times. The chain links TRBV6-5 to TRBJ2-7; D not resolved. This CDR3 has 13 amino acids. CDR1 and CDR2 (germline): MNHEY, SVGAGI. V gave up 1 base and J gave up 3 bases, with 7 bases separating them. The CDR3 protein is CASSYLRYYEQYF. CDR3 bases: TGTGCCAGCAGTTACTTACGGTACTACGAGCAGTACTTC.

This clonotype was detected a few times. J is TRBJ1-3 and V is TRBV5-1; D gene ambiguous. Germline CDR1 is SGHRS and CDR2 is YFSETQ. V was shortened by 4 bases and J by 0 bases, with 14 bases between the two germline ends. The CDR3 spans 16 residues. CDR3 nucleotides: TGCGCCAGCAGCGGCGGTTGGGTGAGCTCTGGAAACACCATATATTTT. It yields the protein CASSGGWVSSGNTIYF.

This clonotype was found a few times. The CDR3 region has the DNA TGTGCCTGGAGTGCCCCAGTGGATGAAAAACTGTTTTTT. This codes for CAWSAPVDEKLFF. The rearrangement uses TRBV30 and TRBJ1-4; D remains unclear. Germline V gene data show CDR1 as GTSNPN and CDR2 as SVGIG (reference sequence). Trimming removed 1 base from V and 6 bases from J, with 9 bases in between. The CDR3 loop spans 13 amino acids. Looking up the rest from reference TRBV30 and TRBJ1-4 gives the full variable domain: SQTIHQWPATLVQPVGSPLSLECTVEGTSNPNLYWYRQAAGRGLQLLFYSVGIGQISSEVPQNLSASRPQDRQFILSSKKLLLSDSGFYLCAWSAPVDEKLFFGSGTQLSVL.

This clonotype appeared many times. The chain employs TRBV2 and TRBJ1-5, with D perhaps TRBD1 (6 bases). The CDR3 is made up of 15 amino acids. Germline CDR1 reads SNHLY; CDR2 reads FYNNEI. V was shortened by 5 bases and J by 1 base, with 12 bases between the two germline ends. The CDR3 DNA reads as TGTGCCAGCAGTCAGGACAGTATAAGCAATCAGCCCCAGCATTTT. It is translated as CASSQDSISNQPQHF.

This clonotype was detected only a few times. This CDR3 reads CASSPEEGVANTGELFF. The CDR3 DNA is TGTGCCAGCAGCCCGGAAGAGGGAGTTGCGAACACCGGGGAGCTGTTTTTT. V and J are TRBV3-1 and TRBJ2-2, with D possibly being TRBD2 (5 bases). The CDR3 has 17 residues. V was cut by 4 bases and J by 0 bases, with 15 bases left in between. The germline V gene encodes CDR1 LGHDT and CDR2 YNNKEL (reference sequence). Full variable domain (rest looked up from reference TRBV3-1 and TRBJ2-2): DTAVSQTPKYLVTQMGNDKSIKCEQNLGHDTMYWYKQDSKKFLKIMFSYNNKELIINETVPNRFSPKSPDKAHLNLHINSLELGDSAVYFCASSPEEGVANTGELFFGEGSRLTVL.